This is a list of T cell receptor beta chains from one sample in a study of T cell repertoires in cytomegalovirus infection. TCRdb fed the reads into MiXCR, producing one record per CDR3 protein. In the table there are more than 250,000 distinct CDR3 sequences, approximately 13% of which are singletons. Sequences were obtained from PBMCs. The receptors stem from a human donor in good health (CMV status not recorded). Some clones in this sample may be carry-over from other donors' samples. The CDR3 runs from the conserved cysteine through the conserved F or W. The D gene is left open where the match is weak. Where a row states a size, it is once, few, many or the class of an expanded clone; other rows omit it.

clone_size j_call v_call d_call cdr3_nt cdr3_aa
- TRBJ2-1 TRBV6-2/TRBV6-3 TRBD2 TGTGCCAGCAGGGGAGGGCCGATTTACAATGAGCAGTTCTTC CASRGGPIYNEQFF
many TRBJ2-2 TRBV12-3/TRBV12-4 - TGTGCCAGCGGACGCTTGGTTCTCATCACCGGGGAGCTGTTTTTT CASGRLVLITGELFF
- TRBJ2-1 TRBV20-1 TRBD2 TGCAGTGCAAGCCCAGGACTAGCGGGAGGCCGGGGGGAGCAGTTCTTC CSASPGLAGGRGEQFF
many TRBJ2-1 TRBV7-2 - TGTGCCAGCAGCTTAGACGGGAGTTCCTACAATGAGCAGTTCTTC CASSLDGSSYNEQFF
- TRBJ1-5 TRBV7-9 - TGTGCCAGCAGCGGCAGGGAACATCAGCCCCAGCATTTT CASSGREHQPQHF
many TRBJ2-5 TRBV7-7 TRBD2 TGTGCTAGCAGTTTGACTAGCGGGAGAGGAGAGACCCAGTACTTC CASSLTSGRGETQYF
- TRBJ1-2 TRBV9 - TGTGCCAGCAGCTGGGGTCGGAGGGCCCTAAGAGGAAACTATGGCTACACCTTC CASSWGRRALRGNYGYTF
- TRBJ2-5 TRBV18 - TGTGCCAGCTCACCTCCTACAATGGTTTCACAAGAGACCCAGTACTTC CASSPPTMVSQETQYF
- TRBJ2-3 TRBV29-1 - TGCAGCGTTGAAAAATTGATGGCGACGGATACGCAGTATTTT CSVEKLMATDTQYF
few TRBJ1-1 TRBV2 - TGTGCCAGCACCCCGAACGTAAACACTGAAGCTTTCTTT CASTPNVNTEAFF
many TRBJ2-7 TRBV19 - TGTGCCAGTAGTAACCTGGGAACCTACGAGCAGTACTTC CASSNLGTYEQYF
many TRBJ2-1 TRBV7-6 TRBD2 TGTGCCAGCAGCAGTACTAGCGGGAGTTTTCTTGAGCAGTTCTTC CASSSTSGSFLEQFF
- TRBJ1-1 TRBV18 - TGTGCCAGCTCACGGGACTCCACGAACACTGAAGCTTTCTTT CASSRDSTNTEAFF
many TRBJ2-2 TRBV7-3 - TGTGCCAGCAGCTTAGACCCTTGGACAGACGGGGAGCTGTTTTTT CASSLDPWTDGELFF
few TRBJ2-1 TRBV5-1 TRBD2 TGCGCCAGCAGCTTGGTCGCTAGCGGGACCTACAATGAGCAGTTCTTC CASSLVASGTYNEQFF
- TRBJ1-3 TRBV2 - TGTGCCAGCAGTGGGGACGGAATCTCTGGAAACACCATATATTTT CASSGDGISGNTIYF
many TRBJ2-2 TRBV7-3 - TGTGCCAGCAGCTTAATTTCCGGGGAGCTGTTTTTT CASSLISGELFF
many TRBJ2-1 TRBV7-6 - TGTGCCAGCAGCTTAGAAAGCTGGTGGGGAACCTACAATGAGCAGTTCTTC CASSLESWWGTYNEQFF
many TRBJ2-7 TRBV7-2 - TGTGCCAGCAGCTTAAACTTGCGGGGTTATTACGAGCAGTACTTC CASSLNLRGYYEQYF
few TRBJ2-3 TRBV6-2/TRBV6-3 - TGTGCCAGCAGCCTTAACCCAGATACGCAGTATTTT CASSLNPDTQYF
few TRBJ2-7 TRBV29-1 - TGCAGCGTTGATATCGCGGACGAGCAGTACTTC CSVDIADEQYF
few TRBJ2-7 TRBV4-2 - TGTGCCAGCAGCCAAGATGGGCAGGCGTACTACGAGCAGTACTTC CASSQDGQAYYEQYF
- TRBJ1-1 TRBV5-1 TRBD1 TGCGCCAGCAGACAGGGGGGAAAGGACACTGAAGCTTTCTTT CASRQGGKDTEAFF
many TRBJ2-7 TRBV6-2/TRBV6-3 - TGTGCCAGCAGTCCCCCCGCCTACGAGCAGTACTTC CASSPPAYEQYF
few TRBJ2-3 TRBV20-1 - TGCAGTGCTAGAGATCCGGGTTTTGAGGCAGATACGCAGTATTTT CSARDPGFEADTQYF
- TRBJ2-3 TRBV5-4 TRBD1 TGTGCCAGCAAAATAGGACAGGGGGCTACAGATACGCAGTATTTT CASKIGQGATDTQYF
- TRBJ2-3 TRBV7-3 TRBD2 TGTGCCAGCAGCTCCCTAGCGGGAGCAGATACGCAGTATTTT CASSSLAGADTQYF
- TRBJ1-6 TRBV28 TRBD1 TGTGCCAGTTTTGGGACAGGGGGCTCACCCCTCCACTTT CASFGTGGSPLHF
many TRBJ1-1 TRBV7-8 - TGTGCCAGCAGCTTAGGACTAAGTAGGACGGTGAACACTGAAGCTTTCTTT CASSLGLSRTVNTEAFF
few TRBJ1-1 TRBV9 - TGTGCCAGCAGCCTTGGGTCGGATTCCACTGAAGCTTTCTTT CASSLGSDSTEAFF
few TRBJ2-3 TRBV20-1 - TGCAGTGGCCTCATGGCGGATACGCAGTATTTT CSGLMADTQYF
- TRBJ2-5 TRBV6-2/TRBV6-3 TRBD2 TGTGCCAGCAGTCCCAGACTAGCGGGCCTGTACTTC CASSPRLAGLYF
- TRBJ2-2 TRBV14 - TGTGCCAGCAGCCAAGATCTGGGCGGGGAGCTGTTTTTT CASSQDLGGELFF
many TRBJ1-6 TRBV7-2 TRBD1 TGTGCCAGCAGCTTGGACAGGGGGAGTTCACCCCTCCACTTT CASSLDRGSSPLHF
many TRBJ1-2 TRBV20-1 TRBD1 TGCAGTGCCGCCCCTTCCCAGGGACAGGGTTATGGCTACACCTTC CSAAPSQGQGYGYTF
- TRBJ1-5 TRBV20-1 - TGCAGTGCTAGAGATGACTCACTGGGTCAGCCCCAGCATTTT CSARDDSLGQPQHF
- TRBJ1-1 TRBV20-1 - TGCAGTGCTAGACCGAATGGGGGGGGCACTGAAGCTTTCTTT CSARPNGGGTEAFF
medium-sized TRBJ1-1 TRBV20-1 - TGCAGTGCTAGAGATTTTCAAGGGCCTTCTGACATTTATGAAGCTTTCTTT CSARDFQGPSDIYEAFF
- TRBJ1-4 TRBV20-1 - TGCAGTGCCCGGAAAGGGAGCCGAATAGCAACTAATGAAAAACTGTTTTTT CSARKGSRIATNEKLFF
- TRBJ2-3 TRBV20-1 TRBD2 TGCAGTGCTAGCCAAGCGGGGGGGCCCTCAGATACGCAGTATTTT CSASQAGGPSDTQYF
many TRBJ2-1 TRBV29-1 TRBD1 TGCAGCGTTGCCGGGACAGGGCTCTACAATGAGCAGTTCTTC CSVAGTGLYNEQFF
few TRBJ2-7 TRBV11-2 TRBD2 TGTGCCAGCAGCTCGCTGGGACTAGCCGTTAGCGAGCAGTACTTC CASSSLGLAVSEQYF
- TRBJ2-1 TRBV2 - TGTGCCAGCAGGGCAGAGCGAAGGTCCTACAATGAGCAGTTCTTC CASRAERRSYNEQFF
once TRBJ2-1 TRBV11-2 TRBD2 TGTGCCAGCAGCGGATCGCCTAGCGGGAGGCCCGAGCAGTTCTTC CASSGSPSGRPEQFF
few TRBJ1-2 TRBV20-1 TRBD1 TGCAGTGCTAACAGGGGGACCCTTGGCTACACCTTC CSANRGTLGYTF
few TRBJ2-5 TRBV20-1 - TGCAGTGCTAGGTCCCCCCCCACAGGGAACCAGGCCCAAGAGACCCAGTACTTC CSARSPPTGNQAQETQYF